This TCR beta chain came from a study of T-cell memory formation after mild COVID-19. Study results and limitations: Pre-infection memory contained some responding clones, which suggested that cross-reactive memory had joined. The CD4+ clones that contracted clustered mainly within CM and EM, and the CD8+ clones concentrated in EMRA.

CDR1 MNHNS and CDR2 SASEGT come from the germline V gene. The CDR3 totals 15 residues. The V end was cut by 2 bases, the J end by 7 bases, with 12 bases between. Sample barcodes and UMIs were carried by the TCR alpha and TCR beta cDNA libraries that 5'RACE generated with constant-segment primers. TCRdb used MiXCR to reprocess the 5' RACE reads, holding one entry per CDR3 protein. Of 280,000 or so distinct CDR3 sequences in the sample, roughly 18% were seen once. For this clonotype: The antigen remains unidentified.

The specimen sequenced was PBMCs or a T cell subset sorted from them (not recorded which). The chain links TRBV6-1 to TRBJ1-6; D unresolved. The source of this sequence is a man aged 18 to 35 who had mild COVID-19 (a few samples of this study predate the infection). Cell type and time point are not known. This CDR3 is CASSEKGWSNSPLHF. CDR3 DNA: TGTGCCAGCAGTGAAAAAGGGTGGTCAAATTCACCCCTCCACTTT.